One and the same sample provided the 9 T cell receptor beta chains below, sequenced in a study of blood T cell repertoires in COVID-19. The repertoire was sequenced with immunoSEQ multiplex PCR; TCRdb's copy has only in-frame clones and lacks some. This table has roughly 110,000 clones, over 70% appearing once. The sample comprised peripheral blood. The receptors were sampled from a man in his fifties with acute or convalescent COVID-19.

The chain has TRBV5-1 and TRBJ1-4; TRBD1 might be the D (6 bases). Germline V gives CDR1 SGHRS, CDR2 YFSETQ. This CDR3 region has 14 residues. The V and J ends lost 5 bases and 0 bases respectively, with 8 bases between them. In DNA form, the CDR3 reads TGCGCCAGCAGGGACAGTACAACTAATGAAAAACTGTTTTTT. Its translation is CASRDSTTNEKLFF.

J is TRBJ2-2 and V is TRBV7-6; D not resolved. Trimming shortened V by 5 bases and J by 5 bases, and 15 bases separated the two germline ends. Germline CDR1 is SGHVS and CDR2 is FNYEAQ. The CDR3 extends over 15 amino acids. CDR3 sequence reads: CASSPTASRTGELFF. The CDR3 bases are TGTGCCAGCAGCCCTACGGCTAGTCGAACCGGGGAGCTGTTTTTT.

J is TRBJ2-1 and V is TRBV5-4; tentatively, D is TRBD2 (6 bases). V was trimmed by 0 bases and J by 4 bases, leaving 11 bases between them. Germline V gene sequence: CDR1 SGHNT, CDR2 YYREEE (reference sequence). This CDR3 contains 15 residues. In nucleotides, the CDR3 is TGTGCCAGCAGCTTGGATAAACTAGCTTACAATGAGCAGTTCTTC. It encodes CASSLDKLAYNEQFF.

The rearrangement links TRBV30 to TRBJ1-1, with 9 nucleotides matching TRBD1. V lost 3 bases and J lost 5; bases outside the gene matches: 10. Germline values: CDR1 GTSNPN, CDR2 SVGIG (reference sequence). The CDR3 contains 15 residues. This CDR3 is CAWRTDRGSGTEAFF. The CDR3 DNA reads TGTGCCTGGAGGACGGACAGGGGATCGGGGACTGAAGCTTTCTTT.

In its sample, this clone was seen a few times. The chain has TRBV10-2 and TRBJ2-1, with 8 bases identical to TRBD2. The ends lost 11 bases at V and 0 bases at J; junction bases unmatched: 9. The CDR3 runs 15 residues. Germline loops: CDR1 WSHSY, CDR2 SAAADI. The CDR3 loop reads CAAREAGGSYNEQFF. The CDR3 DNA sequence: TGCGCCGCAAGGGAGGCGGGGGGCTCCTACAATGAGCAGTTCTTC.

The V gene is TRBV18, the J gene TRBJ1-1; a weak D match, TRBD1 (6 bases). Germline values: CDR1 KGHSH, CDR2 LQKENI. The CDR3 contains 14 residues. Trimming pared 3 bases from V and 0 bases from J, leaving 8 bases between. CDR3: CASSPGQLNTEAFF. The CDR3 coding sequence is TGTGCCAGCTCACCCGGACAGTTGAACACTGAAGCTTTCTTT.

The rearrangement uses TRBV28 and TRBJ2-2, with D perhaps matching TRBD2 (6 bases). Germline lookup yields CDR1 MDHEN and CDR2 SYDVKM. CDR3 size: 15 residues. Trimming shortened V by 5 bases and J by 4 bases, and 14 bases separated the two germline ends. CDR3: CASSLFMGGTGELFF. DNA for the CDR3: TGTGCCAGCAGTCTCTTTATGGGGGGCACCGGGGAGCTGTTTTTT.

The rearrangement joins TRBV28 to TRBJ2-2; the D gene is possibly TRBD1 (5 bases). The CDR3 totals 13 residues. V was cut by 4 bases and J by 7 bases, with 10 bases left in between. Germline assignment: CDR1 MDHEN and CDR2 SYDVKM. CDR3 bases: TGTGCCAGCAGTTCCCAGGGTTACGGGGAGCTGTTTTTT. This sequence encodes CASSSQGYGELFF.

CDR3 in DNA: TGTGCCAGCTCACCGACACAGGGAACTAGCACAGATACGCAGTATTTT. As protein: CASSPTQGTSTDTQYF. V is TRBV18 and J is TRBJ2-3, with a tentative D call TRBD1 (6 bases). V lost 3 bases, J lost 0 bases, and 13 bases lay in between. The CDR3 runs to 16 residues. Germline values: CDR1 KGHSH, CDR2 LQKENI.